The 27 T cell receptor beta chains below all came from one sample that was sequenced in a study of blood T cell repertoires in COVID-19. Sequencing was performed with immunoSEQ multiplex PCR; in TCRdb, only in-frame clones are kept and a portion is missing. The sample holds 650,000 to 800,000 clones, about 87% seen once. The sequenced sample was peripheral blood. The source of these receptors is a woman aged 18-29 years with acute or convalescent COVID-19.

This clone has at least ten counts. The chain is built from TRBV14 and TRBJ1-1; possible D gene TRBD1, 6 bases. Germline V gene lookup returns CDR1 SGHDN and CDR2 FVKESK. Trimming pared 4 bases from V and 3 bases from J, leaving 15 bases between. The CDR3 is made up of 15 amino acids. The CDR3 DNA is TGTGCCAGCAGCCCGTGGACAGCCCAAGACACTGAAGCTTTCTTT. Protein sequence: CASSPWTAQDTEAFF. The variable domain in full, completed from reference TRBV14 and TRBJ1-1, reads EAGVTQFPSHSVIEKGQTVTLRCDPISGHDNLYWYRRVMGKEIKFLLHFVKESKQDESGMPNNRFLAERTGGTYSTLKVQPAELEDSGVYFCASSPWTAQDTEAFFGQGTRLTVV.

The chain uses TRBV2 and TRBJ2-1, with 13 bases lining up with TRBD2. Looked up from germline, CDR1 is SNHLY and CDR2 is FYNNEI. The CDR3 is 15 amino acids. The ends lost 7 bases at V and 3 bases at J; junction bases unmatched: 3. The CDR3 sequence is CASIGLAGVYNEQFF. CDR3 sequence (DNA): TGTGCCAGCATTGGACTAGCGGGGGTCTACAATGAGCAGTTCTTC.

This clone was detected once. The CDR3 reads CASTRQAPTFLHF. In DNA form, the CDR3 reads TGTGCCAGCACGCGACAGGCCCCGACATTCCTCCACTTT. V is TRBV6-5 and J is TRBJ1-6; D is perhaps TRBD1 (6 bases). The CDR3 loop spans 13 amino acids. With 7 bases removed from V and 15 bases from J, the gap between germline ends came to 19 bases. CDR1 and CDR2 from the germline V gene are MNHEY and SVGAGI.

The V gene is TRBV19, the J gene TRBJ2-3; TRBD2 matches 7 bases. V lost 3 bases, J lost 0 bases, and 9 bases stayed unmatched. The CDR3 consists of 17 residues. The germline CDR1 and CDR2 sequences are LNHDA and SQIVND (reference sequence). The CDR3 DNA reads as TGTGCCAGTAGTATGCGTAGCGGGTTTACTAGCACAGATACGCAGTATTTT. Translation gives CASSMRSGFTSTDTQYF.

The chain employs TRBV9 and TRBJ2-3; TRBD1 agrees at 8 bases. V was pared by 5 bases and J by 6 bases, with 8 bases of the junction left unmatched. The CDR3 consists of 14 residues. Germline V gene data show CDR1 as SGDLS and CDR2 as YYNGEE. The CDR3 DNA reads TGTGCCAGCAGTACTCGACAGGGGACGGATACGCAGTATTTT. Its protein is CASSTRQGTDTQYF.

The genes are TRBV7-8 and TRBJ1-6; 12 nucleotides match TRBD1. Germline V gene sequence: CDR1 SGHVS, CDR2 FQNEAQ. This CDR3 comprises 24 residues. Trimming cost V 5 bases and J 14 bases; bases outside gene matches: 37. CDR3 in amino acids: CASSPRPGKPASGKPGQGARALHF. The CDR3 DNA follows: TGTGCCAGCAGCCCCCGTCCGGGGAAACCGGCGTCCGGAAAACCGGGACAGGGGGCAAGGGCCCTCCACTTT. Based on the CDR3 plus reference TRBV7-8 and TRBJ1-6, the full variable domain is GAGVSQSPRYKVAKRGQDVALRCDPISGHVSLFWYQQALGQGPEFLTYFQNEAQLDKSGLPSDRFFAERPEGSVSTLKIQRTQQEDSAVYLCASSPRPGKPASGKPGQGARALHFGNGTRLTVT.

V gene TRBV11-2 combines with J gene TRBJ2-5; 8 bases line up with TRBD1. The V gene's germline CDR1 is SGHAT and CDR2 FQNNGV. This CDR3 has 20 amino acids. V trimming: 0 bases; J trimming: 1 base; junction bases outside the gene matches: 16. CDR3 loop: CASSLDFRREAGGSQETQYF. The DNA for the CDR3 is TGTGCCAGCAGCTTAGATTTTCGGAGGGAGGCAGGGGGCTCCCAAGAGACCCAGTACTTC.

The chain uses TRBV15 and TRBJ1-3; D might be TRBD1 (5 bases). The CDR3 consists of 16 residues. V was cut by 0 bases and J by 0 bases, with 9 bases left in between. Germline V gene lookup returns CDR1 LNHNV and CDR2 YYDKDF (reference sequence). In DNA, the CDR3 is TGTGCCACCAGCAGAGAGGGGCGGACCTCTGGAAACACCATATATTTT. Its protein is CATSREGRTSGNTIYF.

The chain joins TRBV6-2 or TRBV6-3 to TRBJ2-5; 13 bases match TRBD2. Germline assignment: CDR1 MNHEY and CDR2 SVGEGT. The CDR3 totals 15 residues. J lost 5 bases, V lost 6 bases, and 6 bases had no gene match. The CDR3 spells CASSPTSGGTETQYF. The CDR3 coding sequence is TGTGCCAGCAGCCCGACTAGCGGGGGGACGGAGACCCAGTACTTC.

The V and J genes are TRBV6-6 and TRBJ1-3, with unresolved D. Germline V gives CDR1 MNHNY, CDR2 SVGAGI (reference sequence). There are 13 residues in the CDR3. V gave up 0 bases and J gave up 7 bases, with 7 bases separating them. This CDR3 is CASSYSYGNTIYF. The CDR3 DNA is TGTGCCAGCAGTTACTCGTACGGGAACACCATATATTTT.

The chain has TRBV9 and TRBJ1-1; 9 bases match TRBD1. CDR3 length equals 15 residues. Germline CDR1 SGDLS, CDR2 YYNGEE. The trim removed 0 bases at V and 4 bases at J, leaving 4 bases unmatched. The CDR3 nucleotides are TGTGCCAGCAGCGTAGGCTGGGACAGGGCCACTGAAGCTTTCTTT. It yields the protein CASSVGWDRATEAFF.

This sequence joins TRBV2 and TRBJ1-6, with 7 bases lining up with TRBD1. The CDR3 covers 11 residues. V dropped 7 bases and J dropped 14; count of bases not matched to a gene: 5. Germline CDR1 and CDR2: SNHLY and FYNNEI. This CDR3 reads CASIGQATLHF. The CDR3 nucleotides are TGTGCCAGCATCGGACAGGCCACCCTCCACTTT.

The CDR3 reads CASSSTDGLAGGSLNEQFF. The CDR3 DNA follows: TGTGCCAGCAGTTCCACCGACGGACTAGCGGGGGGGTCCCTAAATGAGCAGTTCTTC. This chain links TRBV6-2 or TRBV6-3 with TRBJ2-1; 15 positions agree with TRBD2. Trimming took 4 bases from V and 7 from J; bases not matched to a gene: 14. Germline V lookup: CDR1 MNHEY, CDR2 SVGEGT. This CDR3 region has 19 residues.

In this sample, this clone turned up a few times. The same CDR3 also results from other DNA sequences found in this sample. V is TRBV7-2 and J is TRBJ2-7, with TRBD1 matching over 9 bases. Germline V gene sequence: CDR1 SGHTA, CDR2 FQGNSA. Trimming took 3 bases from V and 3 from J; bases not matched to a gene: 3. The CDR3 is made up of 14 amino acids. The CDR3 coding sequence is TGTGCCAGCAGCTTGGGACAGGGTTTCTACGAGCAGTACTTC. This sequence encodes CASSLGQGFYEQYF.

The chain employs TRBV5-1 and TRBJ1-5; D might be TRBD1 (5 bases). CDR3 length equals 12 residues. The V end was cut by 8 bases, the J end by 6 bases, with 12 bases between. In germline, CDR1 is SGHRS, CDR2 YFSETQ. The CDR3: CARPAGIQPQHF. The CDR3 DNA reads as TGCGCCAGACCCGCAGGGATTCAGCCCCAGCATTTT. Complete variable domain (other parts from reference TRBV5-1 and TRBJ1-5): KAGVTQTPRYLIKTRGQQVTLSCSPISGHRSVSWYQQTPGQGLQFLFEYFSETQRNKGNFPGRFSGRQFSNSRSEMNVSTLELGDSALYLCARPAGIQPQHFGDGTRLSIL.

Written as DNA, the CDR3 is TGCAGTGCTAGTTCCTCTAATCAGCCCCAGCATTTT. Amino acid sequence: CSASSSNQPQHF. J is TRBJ1-5 and V is TRBV20-1; D is uncertain. The V end lost 3 bases, the J end lost 4 bases, and 7 bases lay between the germline ends. Germline V gives CDR1 DFQATT, CDR2 SNEGSKA (reference sequence). The CDR3 extends over 12 amino acids.

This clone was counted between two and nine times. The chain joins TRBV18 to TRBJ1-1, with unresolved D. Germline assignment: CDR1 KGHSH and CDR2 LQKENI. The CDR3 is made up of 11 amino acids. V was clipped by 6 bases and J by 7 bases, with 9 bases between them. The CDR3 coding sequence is TGTGCCAGCTCTGCCGGCGGTGAAGCTTTCTTT. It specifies CASSAGGEAFF.

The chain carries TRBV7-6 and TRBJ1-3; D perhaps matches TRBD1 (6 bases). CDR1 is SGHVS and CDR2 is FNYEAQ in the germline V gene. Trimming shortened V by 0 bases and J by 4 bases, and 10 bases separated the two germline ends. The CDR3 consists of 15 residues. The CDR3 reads CASSLAPDSGNTIYF. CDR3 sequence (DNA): TGTGCCAGCAGCTTAGCACCGGACAGCGGAAACACCATATATTTT.

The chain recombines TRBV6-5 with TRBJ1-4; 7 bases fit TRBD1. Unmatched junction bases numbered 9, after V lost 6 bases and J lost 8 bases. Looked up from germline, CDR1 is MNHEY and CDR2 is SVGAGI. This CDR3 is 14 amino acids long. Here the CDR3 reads CASRATGVGEKLFF. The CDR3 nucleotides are TGTGCCAGCAGGGCTACAGGGGTAGGGGAAAAACTGTTTTTT.

CDR3 sequence (DNA): TGCAGTGTAGGGGGCAGCACTGAAGCTTTCTTT. Protein product: CSVGGSTEAFF. The rearrangement links TRBV20-1 to TRBJ1-1, with 7 bases lining up with TRBD1. This CDR3 is built from 11 residues. Trimming took 7 bases from V and 4 from J; bases not matched to a gene: 3. Germline values: CDR1 DFQATT, CDR2 SNEGSKA (reference sequence).

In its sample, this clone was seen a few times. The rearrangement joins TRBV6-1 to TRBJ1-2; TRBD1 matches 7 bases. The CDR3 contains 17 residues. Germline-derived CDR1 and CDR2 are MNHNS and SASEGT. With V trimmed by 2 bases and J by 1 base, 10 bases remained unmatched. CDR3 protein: CASSEYLEGAFNYGYTF. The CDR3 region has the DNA TGTGCCAGCAGTGAATACCTAGAGGGGGCCTTTAACTATGGCTACACCTTC.

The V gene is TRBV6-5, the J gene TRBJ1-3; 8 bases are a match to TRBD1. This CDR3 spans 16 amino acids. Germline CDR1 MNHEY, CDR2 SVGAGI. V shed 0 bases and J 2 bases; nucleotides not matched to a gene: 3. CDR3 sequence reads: CASSYSDRAAGNTIYF. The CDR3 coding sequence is TGTGCCAGCAGTTACTCGGACAGGGCCGCTGGAAACACCATATATTTT.

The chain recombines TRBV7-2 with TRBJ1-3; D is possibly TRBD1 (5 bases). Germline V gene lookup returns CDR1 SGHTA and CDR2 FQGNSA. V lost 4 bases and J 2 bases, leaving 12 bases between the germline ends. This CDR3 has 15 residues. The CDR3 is CASSYTQGAGNTIYF. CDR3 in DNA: TGTGCCAGCAGCTATACTCAGGGTGCTGGAAACACCATATATTTT.

The CDR3 is CASSSPGQGLNTEAFF. The CDR3 DNA is TGTGCCAGCAGTTCCCCGGGACAAGGGTTGAACACTGAAGCTTTCTTT. The chain joins TRBV6-2 or TRBV6-3 to TRBJ1-1, with D possibly matching TRBD1 (6 bases). The V end lost 4 bases, the J end lost 0 bases, and 15 bases lay between the germline ends. Germline CDR1 reads MNHEY; CDR2 reads SVGEGT. This CDR3 comprises 16 residues.

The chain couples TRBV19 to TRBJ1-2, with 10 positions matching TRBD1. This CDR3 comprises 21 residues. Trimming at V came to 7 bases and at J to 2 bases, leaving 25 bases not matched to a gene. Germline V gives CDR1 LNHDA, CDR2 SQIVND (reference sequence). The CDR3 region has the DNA TGTGCCAGTAAATTTTCCGTTAATAGCAACCGGGACAGGGGCAAGAACTATGGCTACACCTTC. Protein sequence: CASKFSVNSNRDRGKNYGYTF.

In DNA, the CDR3 is TGCGCCAGCAGCCCGGGACAGCCACCAACCAGTGGCTACACCTTC. Its translation is CASSPGQPPTSGYTF. The chain links TRBV4-1 to TRBJ1-2; 7 bases are a match to TRBD1. V was pared by 4 bases and J by 7 bases, with 12 bases of the junction left unmatched. This CDR3 has 15 residues. Germline lookup yields CDR1 MGHRA and CDR2 YSYEKL.

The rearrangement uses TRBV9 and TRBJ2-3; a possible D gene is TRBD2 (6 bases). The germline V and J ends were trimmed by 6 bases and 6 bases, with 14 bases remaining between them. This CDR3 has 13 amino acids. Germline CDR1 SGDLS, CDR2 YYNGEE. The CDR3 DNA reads TGTGCCAGCACCCTCATCAGCGGGGATACGCAGTATTTT. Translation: CASTLISGDTQYF.